This TCR beta chain was identified in a study of blood T cell repertoires in COVID-19. TCRdb's table, derived via immunoSEQ multiplex PCR, lists solely in-frame clones and lacks some. Of some 52,000 clones in the sample, around four fifths are singletons; the top ten hold roughly 3%. This receptor was obtained from a man between 50 and 59 years old with acute or convalescent COVID-19. Sequenced: peripheral blood.

DNA for the CDR3: TGTGCCAGCAGCCCAAATATTGAGCGGCAGCCCCAGCATTTT. Its translation is CASSPNIERQPQHF. V is TRBV3-1 (or the pseudogene TRBV3-2) and J is TRBJ1-5; D is undetermined. Trimming removed 4 bases from V and 7 bases from J, with 14 bases in between. The CDR3 has 14 amino acids. Germline V CDR1 and CDR2: LGHDT, YNNKEL (reference sequence).